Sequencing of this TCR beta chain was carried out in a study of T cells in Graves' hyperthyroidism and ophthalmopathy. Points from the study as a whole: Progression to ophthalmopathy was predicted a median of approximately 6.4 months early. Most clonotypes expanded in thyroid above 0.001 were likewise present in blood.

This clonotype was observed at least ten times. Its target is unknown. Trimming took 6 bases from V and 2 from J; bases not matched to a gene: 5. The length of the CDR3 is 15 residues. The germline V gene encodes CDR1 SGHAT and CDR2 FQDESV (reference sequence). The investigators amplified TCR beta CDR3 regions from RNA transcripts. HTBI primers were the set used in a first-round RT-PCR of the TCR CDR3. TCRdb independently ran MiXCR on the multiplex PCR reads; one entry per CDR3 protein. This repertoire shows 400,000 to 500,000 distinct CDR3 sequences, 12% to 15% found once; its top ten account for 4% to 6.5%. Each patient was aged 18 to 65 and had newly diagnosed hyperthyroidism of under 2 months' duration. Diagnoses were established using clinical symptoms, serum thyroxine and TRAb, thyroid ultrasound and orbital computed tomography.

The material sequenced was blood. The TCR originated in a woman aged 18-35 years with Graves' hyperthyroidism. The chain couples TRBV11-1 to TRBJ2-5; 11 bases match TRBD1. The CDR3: CASRDRGRGQETQYF. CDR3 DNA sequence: TGTGCCAGCAGGGACAGGGGGCGAGGTCAAGAGACCCAGTACTTC.